This passage covers 16 T cell receptor beta chains from one sample sequenced in a study of blood T cells in healthy people across ages. A second PCR of roughly 7 to 11 cycles used a sample-barcoded 5' primer and a J-beta primer mix. TCRdb re-called the 5' RACE reads through MiXCR, storing one row per CDR3 protein. The top ten hold roughly 17% of the sample, which has around 900,000 distinct CDR3 sequences, around 26% seen once. Sequences were obtained from blood. All receptors come from an elderly woman in good health.

This chain uses TRBV5-1 with TRBJ2-4; D perhaps matches TRBD1 (5 bases). Germline V gives CDR1 SGHRS, CDR2 YFSETQ. The germline V and J ends were trimmed by 0 bases and 8 bases, with 12 bases remaining between them. The CDR3 spans 14 residues. The CDR3 nucleotides read TGCGCCAGCAGCTTGGGGGGCGTTGAAGACATTCAGTACTTC. This codes for CASSLGGVEDIQYF.

The chain couples TRBV5-6 to TRBJ1-5; maybe TRBD1 (5 bases). Germline V gene lookup returns CDR1 SGHDT and CDR2 YYEEEE. V lost 0 bases, J lost 9 bases, and 7 bases lay in between. This CDR3 contains 12 residues. CDR3: CASSLGTGPQHF. In DNA form, the CDR3 reads TGTGCCAGCAGCTTGGGAACAGGGCCCCAGCATTTT.

This clonotype showed up just a few times. The genes are TRBV30 and TRBJ1-5, with TRBD1 as a possible D gene (6 bases). Trimming pared 0 bases from V and 6 bases from J, leaving 12 bases between. The CDR3 sequence is 14 residues long. Germline-derived CDR1 and CDR2 are GTSNPN and SVGIG (reference sequence). The CDR3 here is CAWSVMGGGQPQHF. As DNA, the CDR3 is TGTGCCTGGAGTGTAATGGGGGGCGGTCAGCCCCAGCATTTT.

This chain connects TRBV18 to TRBJ2-1; 7 nucleotides agree with TRBD2. The CDR3 runs 16 residues. Germline V gives CDR1 KGHSH, CDR2 LQKENI. J gave up 7 bases and V 3 bases, and 12 bases lay outside the gene matches. The CDR3 sequence is CASSPPPGGGANEQFF. Here the CDR3 DNA reads TGTGCCAGCTCACCCCCGCCGGGCGGGGGAGCTAATGAGCAGTTCTTC.

This clonotype showed up many times. The chain recombines TRBV4-2 with TRBJ1-2; D is ambiguous. There are 12 residues in the CDR3. The germline V gene encodes CDR1 LGHNA and CDR2 YNFKEQ. V dropped 1 base and J dropped 4 bases, with 4 bases sitting between them. CDR3 residues: CASSQAPYGYTF. The CDR3 nucleotides are TGTGCCAGCAGCCAAGCTCCCTATGGCTACACCTTC.

Ten or more counts support this clonotype. The chain joins TRBV20-1 to TRBJ2-1; the match to TRBD2 covers 7 bases. CDR1 is DFQATT, CDR2 SNEGSKA, per germline (reference sequence). The length of the CDR3 is 15 residues. After removal of 6 bases from V and 3 bases from J, the junction contained 11 bases not matched to a gene. CDR3 in amino acids: CSAPERGQYYNEQFF. DNA of the CDR3: TGCAGTGCCCCCGAGCGGGGCCAGTACTACAATGAGCAGTTCTTC.

About this clonotype: Just one base apart from a much larger clone, this may be a read error. The J gene is TRBJ2-2, the V gene TRBV5-1; 8 positions match TRBD2. Germline CDR1 SGHRS, CDR2 YFSETQ. With V trimmed by 5 bases and J by 2 bases, 8 bases remained unmatched. There are 16 residues in the CDR3. In nucleotides, the CDR3 is TGCGCCAGCAGAACTACTAGCGGCGTTAACACCGGGGAGCTGTTTTTT. It yields the protein CASRTTSGVNTGELFF.

Many counts were recorded for this clonotype. The chain has TRBV27 and TRBJ2-6; no clear D. V lost 4 bases, J lost 2 bases, and 9 bases lay in between. CDR1 is MNHEY and CDR2 is SMNVEV in the germline V gene (reference sequence). The CDR3 sequence is 15 residues long. CDR3 protein: CASSYRPPGANVLTF. CDR3 in DNA: TGTGCCAGCAGTTATCGTCCTCCTGGGGCCAACGTCCTGACTTTC.

Comment on this clonotype: A much more abundant neighbour one base away suggests this may be a read error. This chain links TRBV4-3 with TRBJ1-2; D ambiguous. The CDR3 sequence is 15 residues long. From germline, CDR1 is LGHNA and CDR2 YSLEER. Here the CDR3 reads CAGSQVHGPNYGYTF. The DNA of the CDR3 is TGCGCCGGCAGCCAAGTTCACGGGCCTAACTATGGCTACACCTTC.

This clonotype was picked up a small number of times. A read error may be the cause here, since a much bigger clone is one base away. The rearrangement uses TRBV7-2 and TRBJ2-5; possible D gene TRBD2, 5 bases. V lost 1 base and J lost 5, with 11 bases in between. In germline, CDR1 is SGHTA, CDR2 FQGNSA. The CDR3 contains 14 residues. The CDR3 DNA reads as TGTGCCAGCAGCTTAGTGGCTAGCTGTGAGACCCAGTACTTC. Translation gives CASSLVASCETQYF.

In the case of this clonotype: This may stem from a read error, because a much larger clone lies one nucleotide away. The chain has TRBV5-4 and TRBJ2-4; D is unresolved. The end of the DNA is better explained by TRBJ2-5, so the J call may be wrong. Germline loops: CDR1 SGHNT, CDR2 YYREEE (reference sequence). This CDR3 is built from 13 residues. CDR3 bases: TGTGCCAGCAGCCAGCCACTACTCGAGACCCAGTACTTC. This translates into CASSQPLLETQYF.

A remark on this clonotype: One end of the junction is discordant with germline, which a read error may explain. The chain joins TRBV6-6 to TRBJ2-4; 13 nucleotides match TRBD2. The CDR3 totals 17 residues. Looked up from germline, CDR1 is MNHNY and CDR2 is SVGAGI (reference sequence). CDR3 region: CTSSKLAGGQAKTIQYF. In DNA, the CDR3 is TGTACCAGCAGCAAACTAGCGGGGGGGCAGGCCAAAACCATTCAGTACTTC.

This clonotype was recorded at least ten times. The chain has TRBV7-2 and TRBJ2-5; D might be TRBD1 or TRBD2, each matching 5 bases. Trimming took 1 base from V and 7 from J, leaving 16 bases between them. Looked up from germline, CDR1 is SGHTA and CDR2 is FQGNSA. This CDR3 is 15 amino acids long. The CDR3 region is CASSLDGTLGRTQYF. CDR3 DNA sequence: TGTGCCAGCAGCTTAGACGGGACCCTGGGGCGGACCCAGTACTTC.

This clonotype was counted at least ten times. The J gene is TRBJ2-5, the V gene TRBV20-1, with TRBD1 as a possible D gene (5 bases). The germline gives CDR1 DFQATT, CDR2 SNEGSKA (reference sequence). The V end lost 4 bases, the J end lost 0 bases, and 15 bases lay between the germline ends. The CDR3 covers 15 residues. The CDR3 protein is CSATGRVGYQETQYF. CDR3 nucleotide sequence: TGCAGTGCTACCGGCAGGGTGGGTTACCAAGAGACCCAGTACTTC.

On this clonotype itself: At one of its ends the junction is not consistent with the germline gene, which may arise from a read error. V usage is TRBV28 and J usage is TRBJ1-2, with D possibly TRBD1 on 6 matching bases. This CDR3 is built from 16 residues. Germline V CDR1 and CDR2: MDHEN, SYDVKM. For the CDR3, the DNA is TGTGCCAGCAGTTTAGCTCCGGGACAACTCATTTATGACTACACCTTC. Residues: CASSLAPGQLIYDYTF.

At least ten counts were recorded for this clonotype. The genes are TRBV3-1 and TRBJ2-1; 8 nucleotides match TRBD1. Germline lookup yields CDR1 LGHDT and CDR2 YNNKEL (reference sequence). The V segment lost 10 bases and the J segment 3 bases; nucleotides outside the gene matches: 11. CDR3 length equals 15 residues. Here the CDR3 reads CAIAKSGTGYNEQFF. Written as DNA, the CDR3 is TGTGCCATCGCAAAGTCAGGGACAGGCTACAATGAGCAGTTCTTC.